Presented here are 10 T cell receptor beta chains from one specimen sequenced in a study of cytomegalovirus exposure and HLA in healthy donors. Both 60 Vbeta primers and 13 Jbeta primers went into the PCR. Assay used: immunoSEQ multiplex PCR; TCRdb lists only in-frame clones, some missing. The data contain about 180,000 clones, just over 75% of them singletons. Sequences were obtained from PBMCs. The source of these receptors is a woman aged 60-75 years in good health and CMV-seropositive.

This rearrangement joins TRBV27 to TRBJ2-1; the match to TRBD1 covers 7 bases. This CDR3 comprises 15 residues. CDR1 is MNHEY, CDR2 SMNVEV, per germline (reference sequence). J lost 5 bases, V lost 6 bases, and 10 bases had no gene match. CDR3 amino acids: CASRRLDRVNNEQFF. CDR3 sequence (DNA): TGTGCCAGCAGACGCCTCGACAGGGTAAACAATGAGCAGTTCTTC.

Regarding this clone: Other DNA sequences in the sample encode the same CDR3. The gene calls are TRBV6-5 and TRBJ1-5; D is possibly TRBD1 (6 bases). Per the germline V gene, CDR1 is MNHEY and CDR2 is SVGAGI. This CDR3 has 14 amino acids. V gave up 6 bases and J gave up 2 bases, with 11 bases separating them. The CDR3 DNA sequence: TGTGCCAGCAGCCCCCGACAGGGCAATCAGCCCCAGCATTTT. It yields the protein CASSPRQGNQPQHF.

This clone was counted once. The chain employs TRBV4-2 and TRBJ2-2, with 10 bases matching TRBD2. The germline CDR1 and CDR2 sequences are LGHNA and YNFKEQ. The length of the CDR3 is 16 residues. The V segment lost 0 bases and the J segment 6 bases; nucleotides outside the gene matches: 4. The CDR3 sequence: CASSQESSGGAGELFF. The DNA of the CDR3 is TGTGCCAGCAGCCAAGAATCAAGCGGGGGGGCCGGGGAGCTGTTTTTT.

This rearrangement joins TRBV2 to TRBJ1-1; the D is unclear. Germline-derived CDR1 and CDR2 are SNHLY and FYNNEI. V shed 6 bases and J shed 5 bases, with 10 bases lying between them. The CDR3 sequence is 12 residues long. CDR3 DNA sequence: TGTGCCAGCAGGCTCAGAGGGACTGAAGCTTTCTTT. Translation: CASRLRGTEAFF.

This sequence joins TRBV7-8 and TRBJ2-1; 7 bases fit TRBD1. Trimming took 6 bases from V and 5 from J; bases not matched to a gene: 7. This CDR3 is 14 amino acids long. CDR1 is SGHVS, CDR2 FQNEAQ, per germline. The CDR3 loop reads CASRKIDRDNEQFF. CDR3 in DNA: TGTGCCAGCAGGAAAATAGACAGGGACAATGAGCAGTTCTTC.

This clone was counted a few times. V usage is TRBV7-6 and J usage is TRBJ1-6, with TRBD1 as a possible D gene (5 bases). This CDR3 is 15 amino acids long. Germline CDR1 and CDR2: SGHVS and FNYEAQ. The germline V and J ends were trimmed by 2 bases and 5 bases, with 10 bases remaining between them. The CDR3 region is CASSLSGINNSPLHF. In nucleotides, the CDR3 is TGTGCCAGCAGCTTATCAGGGATAAATAATTCACCCCTCCACTTT.

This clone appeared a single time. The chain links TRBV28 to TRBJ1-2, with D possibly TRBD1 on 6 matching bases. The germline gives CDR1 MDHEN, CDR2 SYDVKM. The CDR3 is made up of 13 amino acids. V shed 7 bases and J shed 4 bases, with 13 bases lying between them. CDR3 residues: CASTIRGAYGYTF. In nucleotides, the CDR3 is TGTGCCAGCACTATCCGGGGGGCCTATGGCTACACCTTC.

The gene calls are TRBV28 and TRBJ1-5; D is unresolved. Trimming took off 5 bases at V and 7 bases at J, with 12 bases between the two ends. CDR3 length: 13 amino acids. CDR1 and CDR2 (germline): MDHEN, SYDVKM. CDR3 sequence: CASSALKWQPQHF. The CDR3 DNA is TGTGCCAGCAGTGCGCTAAAGTGGCAGCCCCAGCATTTT.

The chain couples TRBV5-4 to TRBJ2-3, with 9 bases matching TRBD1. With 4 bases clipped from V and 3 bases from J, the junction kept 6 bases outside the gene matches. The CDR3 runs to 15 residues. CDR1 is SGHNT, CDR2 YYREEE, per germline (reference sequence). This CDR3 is CASSLGQGWTDTQYF. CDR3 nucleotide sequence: TGTGCCAGCAGCCTCGGACAGGGGTGGACAGATACGCAGTATTTT. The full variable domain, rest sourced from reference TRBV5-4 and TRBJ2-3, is ETGVTQSPTHLIKTRGQQVTLRCSSQSGHNTVSWYQQALGQGPQFIFQYYREEENGRGNFPPRFSGLQFPNYSSELNVNALELDDSALYLCASSLGQGWTDTQYFGPGTRLTVL.

The CDR3 coding sequence is TGCGCCAGCAGCTTGGGGCCTTTTAACTATGGCTACACCTTC. Amino acid sequence: CASSLGPFNYGYTF. This chain connects TRBV5-1 to TRBJ1-2; D unclear. Between the trimmed V and J ends, which lost 0 bases and 1 base, there was a span of 7 bases. The length of the CDR3 is 14 residues. CDR1 is SGHRS, CDR2 YFSETQ, per germline.